This entry lists 2 T cell receptor beta chains sequenced from one sample in a study of cytomegalovirus exposure and HLA in healthy donors. The PCR was carried out with 60 Vbeta primers and 13 Jbeta primers. Clones were read by immunoSEQ multiplex PCR, and TCRdb kept only the in-frame ones, dropping some. The top ten clones hold 2.5% to 3.5% of a sample with about 120,000 clones, roughly 82% of them seen once. Sequences were obtained from PBMCs. The origin of the receptors is a woman aged 40 to 50 in good health and CMV-seropositive.

The chain has TRBV4-1 and TRBJ2-1; the match to TRBD2 covers 8 bases. CDR1 is MGHRA and CDR2 is YSYEKL in the germline V gene. After removal of 1 base from V and 10 bases from J, the junction contained 6 bases not matched to a gene. The CDR3 contains 14 residues. CDR3 nucleotides: TGCGCCAGCAGCCAAGTCTCCCGGGAGGGCGAGCAGTTCTTC. Encoded protein: CASSQVSREGEQFF.

This chain uses TRBV6-4 with TRBJ2-1, with D possibly matching TRBD2 (6 bases). Germline V CDR1 and CDR2: MRHNA, SNTAGT. V lost 10 bases, J lost 4 bases, and 17 bases lay in between. The CDR3 consists of 14 residues. This CDR3 is CAINSSDPYNEQFF. The CDR3 DNA reads as TGTGCCATCAACTCTAGCGACCCTTACAATGAGCAGTTCTTC.